Presented here are 24 T cell receptor beta chains from one specimen sequenced in a study of blood T cell repertoires in COVID-19. Libraries were prepared by immunoSEQ multiplex PCR; TCRdb keeps only in-frame clonotypes and omits some of them. The sample gives a few hundred thousand clones, over 75% of which show up once; 0.87% is in the top ten. The specimen was peripheral blood. The receptor set was obtained from a human donor with COVID-19, enrolled during active disease. The donor label of this sample is uncertain.

This chain uses TRBV5-1 with TRBJ2-3; maybe TRBD1 (5 bases). CDR1 and CDR2 (germline): SGHRS, YFSETQ. Trimming took 0 bases from V and 4 from J, leaving 9 bases between them. The CDR3 runs 14 residues. The CDR3 spells CASSLADRSDTQYF. CDR3 nucleotide sequence: TGCGCCAGCAGCTTGGCCGACAGATCAGATACGCAGTATTTT.

The genes are TRBV7-2 and TRBJ2-7; 12 nucleotides match TRBD2. The junction had 8 bases not matched to a gene; V was cut back by 1 base and J by 4 bases. Per the germline V gene, CDR1 is SGHTA and CDR2 is FQGNSA. This CDR3 has 17 amino acids. The CDR3 DNA reads as TGTGCCAGCAGCTTAGTGGCGACTAGCGGGAGCGGGTACGAGCAGTACTTC. This translates into CASSLVATSGSGYEQYF.

V is TRBV11-2 and J is TRBJ1-3; D perhaps matches TRBD1 (6 bases). Trimming left V 4 bases short and J 0 bases short, with 7 bases between. The CDR3 is made up of 14 amino acids. CDR1 SGHAT and CDR2 FQNNGV come from the germline V gene. CDR3 loop: CASSWTDSGNTIYF. In nucleotides, the CDR3 is TGTGCCAGCAGCTGGACAGACTCTGGAAACACCATATATTTT.

The chain employs TRBV11-3 and TRBJ1-6; D not resolved. Germline-derived CDR1 and CDR2 are SGHNT and YENEEA. Trimming stripped 3 bases from V and 6 bases from J, with 6 bases between. The CDR3 runs 13 residues. The CDR3 sequence is CASSFVSNSPLHF. DNA for the CDR3: TGTGCCAGCAGCTTCGTCAGTAATTCACCCCTCCACTTT.

The gene calls are TRBV7-9 and TRBJ2-1, with 9 bases matching TRBD2. The CDR3 sequence is 16 residues long. V lost 1 base, J lost 5 bases, and 6 bases stayed unmatched. The germline gives CDR1 SEHNR, CDR2 FQNEAQ (reference sequence). CDR3 bases: TGTGCCAGCAGCTTAGAGGGGACTAGCCCCCACAATGAGCAGTTCTTC. It encodes CASSLEGTSPHNEQFF. Complete variable domain (other parts from reference TRBV7-9 and TRBJ2-1): DTGVSQNPRHKITKRGQNVTFRCDPISEHNRLYWYRQTLGQGPEFLTYFQNEAQLEKSRLLSDRFSAERPKGSFSTLEIQRTEQGDSAMYLCASSLEGTSPHNEQFFGPGTRLTVL.

The chain couples TRBV10-3 to TRBJ1-4, with D tentatively TRBD1 (5 bases). The V and J ends lost 10 bases and 8 bases respectively, with 20 bases between them. The germline CDR1 and CDR2 sequences are ENHRY and SYGVKD. The CDR3 loop spans 14 amino acids. CDR3: CATTGGGIEEKLFF. CDR3 sequence (DNA): TGTGCCACCACGGGGGGAGGGATTGAGGAAAAACTGTTTTTT.

This clone was detected a few times. This CDR3 reads CASSRDLENTEAFF. Here the CDR3 DNA reads TGCGCCAGCAGCCGGGACTTAGAGAACACTGAAGCTTTCTTT. The V gene is TRBV5-1, the J gene TRBJ1-1; TRBD1 is a possible D gene (5 bases). CDR1 and CDR2 from the germline V gene are SGHRS and YFSETQ. The CDR3 totals 14 residues. Trimming took 4 bases from V and 1 from J, leaving 11 bases between them.

The gene calls are TRBV28 and TRBJ1-5, with D possibly being TRBD1 (5 bases). Germline lookup yields CDR1 MDHEN and CDR2 SYDVKM. CDR3 size: 14 residues. V lost 5 bases to trimming and J lost 5 bases, with 13 bases between them. The CDR3 region is CASSPSGDYQPQHF. The CDR3 region has the DNA TGTGCCAGCAGTCCCTCGGGGGATTATCAGCCCCAGCATTTT.

The genes are TRBV20-1 and TRBJ1-2; D call uncertain. The length of the CDR3 is 14 residues. Germline CDR1 is DFQATT and CDR2 is SNEGSKA (reference sequence). The V gene lost 3 bases and the J gene lost 3 bases, with 14 bases spanning the gap. In DNA form, the CDR3 reads TGCAGTGCTAGTTCGTTCGACACGGACTATGGCTACACCTTC. Translated: CSASSFDTDYGYTF.

The V call is TRBV5-1, the J call TRBJ1-2; 7 bases are shared with TRBD1. The germline V gene encodes CDR1 SGHRS and CDR2 YFSETQ. CDR3 size: 15 residues. The trim removed 0 bases at V and 4 bases at J, leaving 6 bases unmatched. This CDR3 reads CASSLAGTASYGYTF. The CDR3 nucleotides are TGCGCCAGCAGCTTGGCCGGGACAGCTTCCTATGGCTACACCTTC.

This chain connects TRBV29-1 to TRBJ2-1, with 8 positions matching TRBD2. Trimming cost V 3 bases and J 8 bases; bases outside gene matches: 12. The germline CDR1 and CDR2 sequences are SQVTM and ANQGSEA. The CDR3 has 15 residues. The CDR3 region is CSVDPHGTRGDEQFF. DNA for the CDR3: TGCAGCGTTGATCCCCATGGGACTAGAGGGGATGAGCAGTTCTTC.

This sequence joins TRBV9 and TRBJ2-3; D unresolved. Germline lookup yields CDR1 SGDLS and CDR2 YYNGEE. This CDR3 has 13 residues. The V gene lost 0 bases and the J gene lost 2 bases, with 4 bases spanning the gap. CDR3 residues: CASSVDITDTQYF. In DNA, the CDR3 is TGTGCCAGCAGCGTAGATATCACAGATACGCAGTATTTT.

V is TRBV6-5 and J is TRBJ1-2; perhaps TRBD1 as D (6 bases). Germline lookup yields CDR1 MNHEY and CDR2 SVGAGI. Trimming took off 3 bases at V and 5 bases at J, with 16 bases between the two ends. The CDR3 sequence is 15 residues long. CDR3 sequence reads: CASSYYQGQLYGYTF. The CDR3 bases are TGTGCCAGCAGTTATTATCAGGGGCAACTATATGGCTACACCTTC.

The rearrangement joins TRBV19 to TRBJ2-3; D gene unclear. In germline, CDR1 is LNHDA, CDR2 SQIVND (reference sequence). CDR3 size: 15 residues. V lost 1 base and J 1 base, leaving 9 bases between the germline ends. The CDR3 bases are TGTGCCAGTAGTATAGTCCTAACGCGCACAGATACGCAGTATTTT. Protein product: CASSIVLTRTDTQYF.

This chain connects TRBV9 to TRBJ1-1; no clear D gene. V was clipped by 3 bases and J by 5 bases, with 11 bases between them. CDR3 length: 13 residues. In germline, CDR1 is SGDLS, CDR2 YYNGEE. CDR3 protein: CASSGSRGTEAFF. In DNA, the CDR3 is TGTGCCAGCAGCGGATCTAGAGGGACTGAAGCTTTCTTT.

CDR3 in amino acids: CASGQSWGGSYNEQFF. CDR3 nucleotide sequence: TGTGCCAGCGGTCAGTCATGGGGGGGGTCCTACAATGAGCAGTTCTTC. This chain joins TRBV6-4 and TRBJ2-1; 7 bases fit TRBD2. Germline V CDR1 and CDR2: MRHNA, SNTAGT. There are 16 residues in the CDR3. With V trimmed by 8 bases and J by 1 base, 11 bases remained unmatched.

J is TRBJ2-5 and V is TRBV28; 15 nucleotides agree with TRBD2. The CDR3 spans 15 residues. The trim removed 6 bases at V and 4 bases at J, leaving 3 bases unmatched. Germline CDR1 is MDHEN and CDR2 is SYDVKM. CDR3 nucleotide sequence: TGTGCCAGCAGGACGGGACTAGCGGGAGGAGAGACCCAGTACTTC. Translated, it gives CASRTGLAGGETQYF.

V and J are TRBV19 and TRBJ2-2; TRBD2 matches 11 bases. The V gene end was trimmed by 5 bases and the J gene end by 1 base; junction bases not matched to a gene: 6. The CDR3 length is 17 residues. Germline V gene lookup returns CDR1 LNHDA and CDR2 SQIVND (reference sequence). For the CDR3, the DNA is TGTGCCAGTAGTGCCTCACTAGCGGGAGAGAACACCGGGGAGCTGTTTTTT. Translation: CASSASLAGENTGELFF.

This chain links TRBV19 with TRBJ2-7; D might be TRBD2 (5 bases). Germline assignment: CDR1 LNHDA and CDR2 SQIVND (reference sequence). Trimming removed 6 bases from V and 7 bases from J, with 10 bases in between. The CDR3 consists of 11 residues. CDR3 residues: CASSGMREQYF. The CDR3, as DNA: TGTGCCAGTAGCGGGATGCGGGAGCAGTACTTC.

This chain links TRBV7-8 with TRBJ1-1; a weak D match, TRBD1 (6 bases). The CDR3 loop spans 15 amino acids. Looked up from germline, CDR1 is SGHVS and CDR2 is FQNEAQ. The V end was cut by 5 bases, the J end by 0 bases, with 13 bases between. The CDR3 DNA sequence: TGTGCCAGCAGCCCCGGACAGAAAATGAACACTGAAGCTTTCTTT. Translation gives CASSPGQKMNTEAFF.

The chain has TRBV15 and TRBJ2-7, with D perhaps matching TRBD1 (6 bases). The germline V gene has CDR1 LNHNV and CDR2 YYDKDF (reference sequence). CDR3 length: 15 amino acids. Trimming removed 4 bases at V and 7 bases at J, with 20 bases between. This chain's CDR3 is CATSNRATAGGEQYF. In DNA, the CDR3 is TGTGCCACCAGCAACAGGGCGACAGCAGGTGGGGAGCAGTACTTC.

This rearrangement joins TRBV5-4 to TRBJ2-5; TRBD2 matches at 8 bases. CDR3 size: 15 residues. Germline values: CDR1 SGHNT, CDR2 YYREEE (reference sequence). The V segment lost 4 bases and the J segment 3 bases; nucleotides outside the gene matches: 8. The CDR3 loop reads CASSALTSVKETQYF. In nucleotides, the CDR3 is TGTGCCAGCAGCGCCCTGACTAGCGTCAAAGAGACCCAGTACTTC.

This chain's CDR3 is CASSSESPFSREAVCEQYF. CDR3 coding DNA: TGTGCCAGCAGCTCCGAGTCCCCCTTCTCGCGGGAGGCCGTTTGCGAGCAGTACTTC. V and J are TRBV21-1 and TRBJ2-7; the D segment call TRBD2 is taken from the table without a DNA check. TRBV21-1 is deemed a pseudogene. This CDR3 is built from 19 residues.

This chain uses TRBV6-2 or TRBV6-3 with TRBJ2-1; D unclear. CDR3 length: 14 residues. The V end lost 2 bases, the J end lost 9 bases, and 14 bases lay between the germline ends. Germline CDR1 and CDR2: MNHEY and SVGEGT. The CDR3 is CASSYAATWSEQFF. The DNA of the CDR3 is TGTGCCAGCAGTTACGCCGCTACGTGGAGTGAGCAGTTCTTC.